These 28 T cell receptor beta chains originate from one sample sequenced in a study of shared clonotypes between healthy human individuals. Method: immunoSEQ multiplex PCR; TCRdb's copy keeps in-frame clones and lacks some. The sample holds about 1.1 million clones; 70% to 80% are singletons and the top ten take about 0.52%. The material sequenced was memory CD4+ T cells from PBMCs. The sample's subset: CD45RA-negative fraction. The receptors originated from a man aged 18 to 29 in good health. Some clones in this sample may be carry-over from other donors' samples.

The chain carries TRBV28 and TRBJ1-2, with D possibly matching TRBD1 (5 bases). The CDR3 is made up of 14 amino acids. Trimming took 4 bases from V and 7 from J, leaving 16 bases between them. CDR1 is MDHEN, CDR2 SYDVKM, per germline. CDR3 amino acids: CASSSGSGFGGYTF. CDR3 DNA sequence: TGTGCCAGCAGTTCGGGGTCAGGGTTCGGTGGCTACACCTTC.

This clone was observed a few times. This specimen includes other DNA sequences encoding the same CDR3. V is TRBV20-1 and J is TRBJ2-1, with D possibly matching TRBD1 (6 bases). The germline CDR1 and CDR2 sequences are DFQATT and SNEGSKA (reference sequence). Trimming pared 5 bases from V and 6 bases from J, leaving 8 bases between. This CDR3 spans 11 amino acids. This CDR3 reads CSARRGNEQFF. The DNA for the CDR3 is TGCAGTGCTCGCAGGGGCAATGAGCAGTTCTTC.

This clone was counted once. The chain joins TRBV4-2 to TRBJ2-3; the D gene is possibly TRBD2 (6 bases). This CDR3 region has 15 residues. CDR1 and CDR2 (germline): LGHNA, YNFKEQ. The V end was cut by 4 bases, the J end by 2 bases, with 13 bases between. The CDR3 coding sequence is TGTGCCAGCAGCCTGGGACTCTCGAACACAGATACGCAGTATTTT. Its protein product is CASSLGLSNTDTQYF.

The count of this clone is one. This sequence joins TRBV5-4 and TRBJ1-1, with a possible D match to TRBD1 (6 bases). V lost 0 bases to trimming and J lost 4 bases, with 13 bases between them. The CDR3 is 15 amino acids. Per germline, CDR1 SGHNT and CDR2 YYREEE (reference sequence). CDR3 region: CASSLVGGRSTEAFF. CDR3 sequence (DNA): TGTGCCAGCAGCTTGGTGGGGGGCCGGAGCACTGAAGCTTTCTTT.

A word on this clone: Its ends do not fully match the called genes, so a read error is possible. This rearrangement joins TRBV30 to TRBJ1-2, with D unclear. Germline V gene lookup returns CDR1 GTSNPN and CDR2 SVGIG (reference sequence). The CDR3 totals 10 residues. CDR3 sequence reads: CAWSGPGHTF. The CDR3 DNA follows: TGTGCCTGGAGTGGCCCTGGCCACACCTTC.

Worth noting for this clone: A read error may account for a junction end that differs from germline. The V and J genes are TRBV5-8 and TRBJ1-1, with unresolved D. CDR3 length: 13 amino acids. Germline V gene data show CDR1 as SGHTS and CDR2 as YDEGEE. The CDR3 DNA reads TGTACCAGCAGCTTGCGGTCGGGTCCACGCGCTTTCTTT. Encoded protein: CTSSLRSGPRAFF. Full variable domain (rest looked up from reference TRBV5-8 and TRBJ1-1): EAGVTQSPTHLIKTRGQQATLRCSPISGHTSVYWYQQALGLGLQFLLWYDEGEERNRGNFPPRFSGRQFPNYSSELNVNALELEDSALYLCTSSLRSGPRAFFGQGTRLTVV.

The chain couples TRBV28 to TRBJ1-2; perhaps TRBD1 as D (5 bases). Germline CDR1 and CDR2: MDHEN and SYDVKM. The ends were cut back, 5 bases at V and 4 bases at J, with 8 bases in the middle. CDR3 size: 12 residues. The CDR3 protein is CASSRQIYGYTF. The CDR3 DNA reads TGTGCCAGCAGTCGACAGATCTATGGCTACACCTTC.

The V call is TRBV7-9, the J call TRBJ2-3; possible D gene TRBD2, 5 bases. The CDR3 runs to 16 residues. With 3 bases removed from V and 4 bases from J, the gap between germline ends came to 17 bases. The germline V gene has CDR1 SEHNR and CDR2 FQNEAQ (reference sequence). For the CDR3, the DNA is TGTGCCAGCAGCTTTCGAGGGAGCGGAGTGCCAGATACGCAGTATTTT. It translates to CASSFRGSGVPDTQYF.

This chain links TRBV10-2 with TRBJ1-1; D call uncertain. In germline, CDR1 is WSHSY, CDR2 SAAADI. The CDR3 has 14 amino acids. V shed 2 bases and J shed 5 bases, with 12 bases lying between them. The CDR3 DNA is TGCGCCAGCAGTGAGCTGTCAGAATGGACTGAAGCTTTCTTT. Translated: CASSELSEWTEAFF.

This clone was seen many times. This sequence joins TRBV4-2 and TRBJ2-2; the D gene is possibly TRBD2 (7 bases). CDR1 and CDR2 from the germline V gene are LGHNA and YNFKEQ. V gave up 1 base and J gave up 2 bases, with 26 bases separating them. This CDR3 contains 21 residues. CDR3 coding DNA: TGTGCCAGCAGCCAAGTCGGAGGGGGGGCCCTCCACCCGTTAAACACCGGGGAGCTGTTTTTT. As protein: CASSQVGGGALHPLNTGELFF.

The chain uses TRBV7-2 and TRBJ2-1; possible D gene TRBD2, 6 bases. The CDR3 length is 17 residues. The germline V and J ends were trimmed by 1 base and 4 bases, with 17 bases remaining between them. The germline gives CDR1 SGHTA, CDR2 FQGNSA. CDR3 in DNA: TGTGCCAGCAGCTTAGGCGCTAGCGCCTGGATTTACAATGAGCAGTTCTTC. Translation: CASSLGASAWIYNEQFF.

The chain has TRBV6-5 and TRBJ2-7, with 10 bases matching TRBD1. This CDR3 contains 15 residues. The germline CDR1 and CDR2 sequences are MNHEY and SVGAGI. Trimming removed 2 bases from V and 5 bases from J; junction bases left unmatched: 6. The CDR3 loop reads CASSYAGTGAHEQYF. CDR3 sequence (DNA): TGTGCCAGCAGTTACGCCGGGACAGGGGCGCACGAGCAGTACTTC.

The V call is TRBV5-6, the J call TRBJ2-5; 9 nucleotides match TRBD1. The CDR3 runs to 14 residues. Germline V gene lookup returns CDR1 SGHDT and CDR2 YYEEEE. The ends lost 2 bases at V and 6 bases at J; junction bases unmatched: 5. The CDR3 sequence is CASSLMGQGKTQYF. CDR3 DNA sequence: TGTGCCAGCAGCTTAATGGGACAGGGAAAGACCCAGTACTTC.

This clone has at least ten counts. The V call is TRBV5-8, the J call TRBJ2-3; maybe TRBD2 (5 bases). The CDR3 is 14 residues long. Germline V gives CDR1 SGHTS, CDR2 YDEGEE. Trimming stripped 8 bases from V and 6 bases from J, with 19 bases between. DNA for the CDR3: TGTGCCAGTTTCCCCAGCTGGCGGGTTGATACGCAGTATTTT. It is translated as CASFPSWRVDTQYF.

The chain links TRBV29-1 to TRBJ2-5, with D possibly being TRBD2 (6 bases). Germline CDR1 is SQVTM and CDR2 is ANQGSEA. Trimming removed 6 bases from V and 0 bases from J, with 11 bases in between. The CDR3 runs 13 residues. Written as DNA, the CDR3 is TGCAGCGTAAACCGGGAGCACCAAGAGACCCAGTACTTC. It yields the protein CSVNREHQETQYF.

This clone was observed a handful of times. This same CDR3 is encoded by further DNA sequences in the sample. The gene calls are TRBV28 and TRBJ2-7; D possibly matches TRBD1 or TRBD2 (7 bases each). V shed 6 bases and J shed 3 bases, with 9 bases lying between them. The CDR3 extends over 12 amino acids. Germline loops: CDR1 MDHEN, CDR2 SYDVKM. CDR3 loop: CASSRGGYEQYF. Written as DNA, the CDR3 is TGTGCCAGCAGCAGGGGGGGCTACGAGCAGTACTTC.

The gene calls are TRBV7-9 and TRBJ2-7; unclear D gene. V lost 5 bases, J lost 6 bases, and 11 bases lay in between. CDR3 size: 12 residues. Germline assignment: CDR1 SEHNR and CDR2 FQNEAQ (reference sequence). The CDR3 here is CASSSSGTEQYF. The CDR3, as DNA: TGTGCCAGCAGCAGCTCAGGTACCGAGCAGTACTTC. The full variable domain, rest sourced from reference TRBV7-9 and TRBJ2-7, is DTGVSQNPRHKITKRGQNVTFRCDPISEHNRLYWYRQTLGQGPEFLTYFQNEAQLEKSRLLSDRFSAERPKGSFSTLEIQRTEQGDSAMYLCASSSSGTEQYFGPGTRLTVT.

V is TRBV9 and J is TRBJ2-2; either TRBD1 or TRBD2 may fit D (5 bases each). The V end was cut by 5 bases, the J end by 8 bases, with 16 bases between. Germline V gene lookup returns CDR1 SGDLS and CDR2 YYNGEE. The CDR3 sequence is 14 residues long. The CDR3 spells CASRSGRGRGELFF. In DNA form, the CDR3 reads TGTGCCAGCAGGAGCGGACGGGGCAGGGGGGAGCTGTTTTTT.

The chain recombines TRBV7-2 with TRBJ1-5; no reliable D call. The CDR3 totals 15 residues. V lost 2 bases to trimming and J lost 5 bases, with 13 bases between them. CDR1 is SGHTA, CDR2 FQGNSA, per germline. CDR3 coding DNA: TGTGCCAGCAGCTTATCCGTAGGGAGAGATCAGCCCCAGCATTTT. Its translation is CASSLSVGRDQPQHF.

V usage is TRBV15 and J usage is TRBJ1-4; 7 bases agree with TRBD1. This CDR3 contains 16 residues. CDR1 is LNHNV and CDR2 is YYDKDF in the germline V gene (reference sequence). With V trimmed by 2 bases and J by 2 bases, 5 bases remained unmatched. The chain's CDR3 is CATSRRLQGTNEKLFF. For the CDR3, the DNA is TGTGCCACCAGCAGACGCCTACAGGGGACTAATGAAAAACTGTTTTTT.

This clone was recorded a few times. The chain links TRBV9 to TRBJ2-7; 8 bases match TRBD1. The CDR3 has 16 amino acids. The V segment lost 4 bases and the J segment 5 bases; nucleotides outside the gene matches: 14. Germline V CDR1 and CDR2: SGDLS, YYNGEE. CDR3 region: CASSPTPTGEGDEQYF. The CDR3 DNA reads as TGTGCCAGCAGCCCAACCCCGACAGGGGAAGGGGACGAGCAGTACTTC. The complete variable domain, with remaining parts taken from reference TRBV9 and TRBJ2-7, reads DSGVTQTPKHLITATGQRVTLRCSPRSGDLSVYWYQQSLDQGLQFLIQYYNGEERAKGNILERFSAQQFPDLHSELNLSSLELGDSALYFCASSPTPTGEGDEQYFGPGTRLTVT.

The sample holds many counts of this clone. The CDR3 DNA is TGTGCCACCAGCAGAGGGAGACTGAACACCGGGGAGCTGTTTTTT. It translates to CATSRGRLNTGELFF. V is TRBV15 and J is TRBJ2-2, with D unresolved. CDR1 and CDR2 from the germline V gene are LNHNV and YYDKDF (reference sequence). V dropped 1 base and J dropped 1 base, with 7 bases sitting between them. The CDR3 sequence is 15 residues long.

The V and J genes are TRBV5-1 and TRBJ2-3; maybe TRBD2 (6 bases). The ends were cut back, 4 bases at V and 5 bases at J, with 11 bases in the middle. This CDR3 contains 13 residues. CDR1 and CDR2 (germline): SGHRS, YFSETQ. In DNA form, the CDR3 reads TGCGCCAGCAGCGGGGACTTTAAAGATACGCAGTATTTT. Translating gives CASSGDFKDTQYF.

V and J are TRBV5-1 and TRBJ2-2, with a tentative D call TRBD2 (5 bases). CDR3 length: 15 residues. The ends were cut back, 2 bases at V and 6 bases at J, with 14 bases in the middle. Looked up from germline, CDR1 is SGHRS and CDR2 is YFSETQ. In DNA form, the CDR3 reads TGCGCCAGCAGCTTAGGCCTAGCTCGGCCCGGGGAGCTGTTTTTT. It encodes CASSLGLARPGELFF.

V is TRBV5-1 and J is TRBJ2-2; 11 positions agree with TRBD1. Looked up from germline, CDR1 is SGHRS and CDR2 is YFSETQ. CDR3 length equals 16 residues. V was pared by 0 bases and J by 4 bases, with 2 bases of the junction left unmatched. CDR3 sequence reads: CASSLGTGGGTGELFF. CDR3 nucleotides: TGCGCCAGCAGCTTGGGGACAGGGGGCGGCACCGGGGAGCTGTTTTTT. Using reference TRBV5-1 and TRBJ2-2 for the parts outside the CDR3, the full variable domain is KAGVTQTPRYLIKTRGQQVTLSCSPISGHRSVSWYQQTPGQGLQFLFEYFSETQRNKGNFPGRFSGRQFSNSRSEMNVSTLELGDSALYLCASSLGTGGGTGELFFGEGSRLTVL.

Worth noting for this clone: A much larger clone differs by one base, so this may be a read error. The chain combines TRBV11-2 with TRBJ1-3; D unclear. This CDR3 has 12 amino acids. Germline assignment: CDR1 SGHAT and CDR2 FQNNGV. V lost 0 bases and J 3 bases, leaving 0 bases between the germline ends. The chain's CDR3 is CASSLDGNTIYF. The DNA of the CDR3 is TGTGCCAGCAGCTTAGATGGAAACACCATATATTTT.

The chain joins TRBV30 to TRBJ2-3, with TRBD1 matching 8 bases. CDR3 length: 15 residues. V lost 3 bases to trimming and J lost 0 bases; unmatched junction nucleotides: 5. The germline CDR1 and CDR2 sequences are GTSNPN and SVGIG (reference sequence). CDR3 in amino acids: CAWSRQGISTDTQYF. The CDR3 DNA reads as TGTGCCTGGAGCCGACAGGGGATCAGCACAGATACGCAGTATTTT.

This chain joins TRBV7-9 and TRBJ1-3; 7 nucleotides align to TRBD1. Trimming at V came to 3 bases and at J to 1 base, leaving 6 bases not matched to a gene. The CDR3 has 16 residues. Germline CDR1 is SEHNR and CDR2 is FQNEAQ (reference sequence). This CDR3 is CASSLRGQSSGNTIYF. Here the CDR3 DNA reads TGTGCCAGCAGCTTGAGGGGACAGAGTTCTGGAAACACCATATATTTT.